What follows are 19 T cell receptor beta chains derived from one specimen sequenced in a study of blood T cell repertoires in COVID-19. Using immunoSEQ multiplex PCR, the repertoire was profiled, and TCRdb retains in-frame clones only, with some absent. The data hold roughly 75,000 clones, with roughly 90% observed a single time. Input material: peripheral blood. The receptor set was obtained from a man between 60 and 70 years old with acute or convalescent COVID-19.

V gene TRBV30 combines with J gene TRBJ1-1; no definite D call. The CDR3 is made up of 13 amino acids. Germline CDR1 reads GTSNPN; CDR2 reads SVGIG (reference sequence). The V and J ends lost 1 base and 2 bases respectively, with 8 bases between them. The CDR3 DNA sequence: TGTGCCTGGAGTGGGAGGGAAAACACTGAAGCTTTCTTT. Residues: CAWSGRENTEAFF.

This chain connects TRBV5-1 to TRBJ1-5; D not certain. The CDR3 sequence is 15 residues long. Germline CDR1 and CDR2: SGHRS and YFSETQ. Trimming removed 0 bases from V and 5 bases from J, with 12 bases in between. CDR3 sequence reads: CASSLAAGIDQPQHF. CDR3 DNA sequence: TGCGCCAGCAGCTTGGCCGCGGGGATCGATCAGCCCCAGCATTTT.

The chain joins TRBV7-2 to TRBJ1-1, with unresolved D. Deletions cut 1 base from V and 7 bases from J, with 10 bases between. The germline V gene encodes CDR1 SGHTA and CDR2 FQGNSA. This CDR3 is built from 13 residues. The CDR3 here is CASSLDGTGEAFF. In DNA form, the CDR3 reads TGTGCCAGCAGCTTAGATGGAACGGGTGAAGCTTTCTTT.

This chain uses TRBV7-9 with TRBJ2-7; D may be TRBD2 (6 bases). Trimming stripped 2 bases from V and 5 bases from J, with 13 bases between. The germline V gene encodes CDR1 SEHNR and CDR2 FQNEAQ (reference sequence). CDR3 length: 14 amino acids. The CDR3 sequence: CASSLTLAEDEQYF. The CDR3 bases are TGTGCCAGCAGCTTAACACTAGCAGAGGACGAGCAGTACTTC. Full variable domain (rest looked up from reference TRBV7-9 and TRBJ2-7): DTGVSQNPRHKITKRGQNVTFRCDPISEHNRLYWYRQTLGQGPEFLTYFQNEAQLEKSRLLSDRFSAERPKGSFSTLEIQRTEQGDSAMYLCASSLTLAEDEQYFGPGTRLTVT.

V gene TRBV7-3 combines with J gene TRBJ1-1; D remains ambiguous. CDR3 size: 15 residues. The V gene lost 1 base and the J gene lost 0 bases, with 9 bases spanning the gap. Germline CDR1 and CDR2: SGHTA and FQGTGA. The CDR3 DNA is TGTGCCAGCAGCTTAAATCCGGGGTTGAACACTGAAGCTTTCTTT. Encoded protein: CASSLNPGLNTEAFF.

This clone showed up just once. The V call is TRBV24-1, the J call TRBJ2-7, with D tentatively TRBD2 (6 bases). Germline CDR1 KGHDR, CDR2 SFDVKD. CDR3 length equals 14 residues. The V end lost 6 bases, the J end lost 0 bases, and 11 bases lay between the germline ends. As DNA, the CDR3 is TGTGCCACCAGTCTTGGAGGGTCCTCCTACGAGCAGTACTTC. Amino acids: CATSLGGSSYEQYF.

The J gene is TRBJ2-1, the V gene TRBV19; a possible D gene is TRBD1 (6 bases). CDR1 LNHDA and CDR2 SQIVND come from the germline V gene (reference sequence). V shed 3 bases and J shed 3 bases, with 12 bases lying between them. This CDR3 has 15 residues. CDR3 nucleotide sequence: TGTGCCAGTAGTATTGGACAGAAATTCTACAATGAGCAGTTCTTC. This gives the protein CASSIGQKFYNEQFF.

The CDR3 DNA is TGTGCCAGTACCAGGGGTACAGGGAACACTGAAGCTTTCTTT. Amino acids: CASTRGTGNTEAFF. The chain carries TRBV19 and TRBJ1-1; D is possibly TRBD1 (6 bases). CDR3 size: 14 residues. V was trimmed by 7 bases and J by 1 base, leaving 13 bases between them. In germline, CDR1 is LNHDA, CDR2 SQIVND (reference sequence). Complete variable domain (other parts from reference TRBV19 and TRBJ1-1): DGGITQSPKYLFRKEGQNVTLSCEQNLNHDAMYWYRQDPGQGLRLIYYSQIVNDFQKGDIAEGYSVSREKKESFPLTVTSAQKNPTAFYLCASTRGTGNTEAFFGQGTRLTVV.

The genes are TRBV5-6 and TRBJ1-1; D is possibly TRBD1 (5 bases). This CDR3 has 17 residues. V was shortened by 0 bases and J by 6 bases, with 21 bases between the two germline ends. Germline lookup yields CDR1 SGHDT and CDR2 YYEEEE. The DNA of the CDR3 is TGTGCCAGCAGCTTGGTGGGGGGGACCGTTGCTTTCGCTGAAGCTTTCTTT. Protein: CASSLVGGTVAFAEAFF.

This clone was recorded once. The chain couples TRBV30 to TRBJ2-7; D uncertain. V lost 2 bases, J lost 2 bases, and 7 bases lay in between. Germline CDR1 and CDR2: GTSNPN and SVGIG (reference sequence). The CDR3 is 12 amino acids. The CDR3 bases are TGTGCCTGGAGTCACAGAGCCTACGAGCAGTACTTC. This translates into CAWSHRAYEQYF.

The chain has TRBV5-1 and TRBJ2-1; 11 bases fit TRBD2. This CDR3 has 15 residues. J was trimmed by 5 bases and V by 2 bases; bases with no gene match: 3. Germline CDR1 SGHRS, CDR2 YFSETQ. Here the CDR3 reads CASSFLAGGNNEQFF. The CDR3 DNA sequence: TGCGCCAGCAGCTTCCTAGCGGGGGGTAACAATGAGCAGTTCTTC.

The chain uses TRBV30 and TRBJ1-4; D possibly corresponds to TRBD1 (6 bases). CDR3 length: 15 residues. V dropped 4 bases and J dropped 10 bases, with 22 bases sitting between them. The germline V gene has CDR1 GTSNPN and CDR2 SVGIG (reference sequence). This CDR3 is CAWNLVRREGGKLFF. The CDR3 nucleotides are TGTGCCTGGAATTTGGTGCGACGGGAGGGGGGAAAACTGTTTTTT.

V and J are TRBV10-3 and TRBJ2-5; 9 bases line up with TRBD1. Germline V CDR1 and CDR2: ENHRY, SYGVKD. V trimming: 3 bases; J trimming: 6 bases; junction bases outside the gene matches: 8. The CDR3 has 15 residues. In DNA form, the CDR3 reads TGTGCCATCAGTGATCCGGGACAGGGAGGAAAGACCCAGTACTTC. Protein product: CAISDPGQGGKTQYF.

The gene calls are TRBV4-1 and TRBJ2-3, with TRBD1 identical over 7 bases. Trimming took 3 bases from V and 7 from J; bases not matched to a gene: 28. There are 21 residues in the CDR3. CDR1 MGHRA and CDR2 YSYEKL come from the germline V gene. This CDR3 reads CASSQAYRGGESLRKIHTQYF. CDR3 nucleotides: TGCGCCAGCAGCCAGGCCTACAGGGGCGGCGAGTCTCTCAGGAAAATCCATACGCAGTATTTT.

This chain joins TRBV2 and TRBJ2-3, with 8 positions matching TRBD2. The junction had 13 bases not matched to a gene; V was cut back by 6 bases and J by 8 bases. The CDR3 totals 15 residues. In germline, CDR1 is SNHLY, CDR2 FYNNEI. The DNA of the CDR3 is TGTGCCAGCAGCGGCGCTAGCGGGTCTTGGGTTACGCAGTATTTT. Translation gives CASSGASGSWVTQYF.

The rearrangement uses TRBV27 and TRBJ1-4, with TRBD1 matching over 7 bases. Germline V gives CDR1 MNHEY, CDR2 SMNVEV (reference sequence). The J segment lost 6 bases and the V segment lost 2 bases, leaving 3 bases of the junction unmatched. The CDR3 extends over 14 amino acids. The CDR3 DNA follows: TGTGCCAGCAGTTTAGACAGGGAGTATGAAAAACTGTTTTTT. Protein sequence: CASSLDREYEKLFF.

The genes are TRBV11-3 and TRBJ2-3, with D unresolved. CDR3 length equals 12 residues. CDR1 is SGHNT and CDR2 is YENEEA in the germline V gene. Deletions cut 6 bases from V and 0 bases from J, with 4 bases between. The CDR3 sequence: CASSTSTDTQYF. DNA of the CDR3: TGTGCCAGCAGTACTAGCACAGATACGCAGTATTTT.

This clone was detected a few times. V gene TRBV5-5 combines with J gene TRBJ2-3, with TRBD2 matching 7 bases. Germline CDR1 reads SGHKS; CDR2 reads YYEKEE (reference sequence). The V gene end was trimmed by 1 base and the J gene end by 4 bases; junction bases not matched to a gene: 6. The CDR3 is made up of 15 amino acids. This CDR3 reads CASSLTSVPPDTQYF. CDR3 nucleotide sequence: TGTGCCAGCAGCTTGACTAGCGTGCCACCAGATACGCAGTATTTT.

The chain links TRBV27 to TRBJ2-3; D perhaps matches TRBD1 (5 bases). This CDR3 spans 15 amino acids. Trimming shortened V by 2 bases and J by 5 bases, and 14 bases separated the two germline ends. The germline V gene has CDR1 MNHEY and CDR2 SMNVEV (reference sequence). In DNA form, the CDR3 reads TGTGCCAGCAGTTTAAAAGGCAGGGAAGGAGATACGCAGTATTTT. Translating it yields CASSLKGREGDTQYF.